This entry concerns a single TCR beta chain. Its specificity is not known. The data stem from a study of CD8 T cells in Susac syndrome. The study, taken as a whole, reports: In its TCR sequencing and HLA analysis, the study acknowledged that the number of individuals was relatively small.

The RNA input was about 0.5 to 1 ug, and it was reverse transcribed with random hexamers. The immunoSEQ assay covered 54 Vbeta and 13 Jbeta segments for CDR3. MiXCR was run by TCRdb on the immunoSEQ multiplex PCR reads, yielding one entry per CDR3 protein. The table lists 95,000 to 150,000 distinct CDR3 sequences, roughly 95% of them singletons. Negative isolation was used for CD8+ and CD4+ T cells and FACS enrichment for TEMRA cells. This CDR3 comprises 13 residues. CDR1 and CDR2 from the germline V gene are SQVTM and ANQGSEA. Between the trimmed V and J ends, which lost 2 bases and 4 bases, there was a span of 9 bases.

The sample taken for sequencing was CD4+ T cells from PBMCs. The sequence was collected from a human donor with Susac syndrome. V gene TRBV29-1 combines with J gene TRBJ1-5; D call uncertain. The CDR3 loop is CSVETEGNQPQHF. Written as DNA, the CDR3 is TGCAGCGTTGAAACCGAGGGAAATCAGCCCCAGCATTTT.